This TCR beta chain appears in the sequencing data of a study of blood T cells in healthy people across ages. Study context: About one barcoded beta molecule per two T cells was captured by template switching.

The germline CDR1 and CDR2 sequences are SGHRS and YFSETQ. This CDR3 has 16 amino acids. Note on this clonotype: One junction end disagrees with the germline gene, perhaps due to a read error.

The use of a sample-barcoded 5' primer and a J-beta primer mix characterized a second PCR of 7 to 11 cycles. In TCRdb, the 5' RACE reads were re-called with MiXCR into one record per CDR3 protein. This sample has approximately 780,000 distinct CDR3 sequences, with roughly 25% found just once. This sample was shared with a second study, whose subject was T cells of mothers and their children. As that study records: Each mother gave over 8 million TCR beta CDR3 reads; each child, several million. An overlap that was slightly higher, though non-significant, was seen in related mother-child pairs versus unrelated pairs. Nobody spotted any persistent microchimeric T cell clones.

This rearrangement joins TRBV5-1 to TRBJ2-1, with 11 nucleotides matching TRBD2. The J call may be incorrect, as the DNA end agrees better with TRBJ2-7. This TCR came from a boy younger than 18 in good health. Sequencing was carried out using blood. DNA of the CDR3: TGCGCCGGCAGCTTGGATTCACTAGCGGGGGCCTACGAGCAGTACTTC. Residues: CAGSLDSLAGAYEQYF.